This T cell receptor (beta chain) was sequenced for a study of blood T cell repertoires in COVID-19. Donors were grouped by their self-reported clinical history. V dropped 3 bases and J dropped 6; count of bases not matched to a gene: 14. CDR3 size: 18 residues. Germline lookup yields CDR1 MDHEN and CDR2 SYDVKM. Original data processing: Scientists estimated how many nucleated cells there were by amplifying reference gene primers. The method was immunoSEQ multiplex PCR; TCRdb's version includes in-frame clones alone and lacks a portion of them. V and J calls and clone size come straight from that table; D and trimming were deduced from the DNA. This table holds about 340,000 clones, just over 85% found once.

The sequencing sample was made of PBMCs or T cells enriched from blood (not recorded which). V and J are TRBV28 and TRBJ2-1; 10 nucleotides agree with TRBD2. The sequence was obtained from a woman in her thirties or forties with acute COVID-19. The CDR3 region is CASSFTAIAGGDSNEQFF. The CDR3 nucleotides read TGTGCCAGCAGTTTTACCGCGATAGCGGGAGGTGATAGCAATGAGCAGTTCTTC.